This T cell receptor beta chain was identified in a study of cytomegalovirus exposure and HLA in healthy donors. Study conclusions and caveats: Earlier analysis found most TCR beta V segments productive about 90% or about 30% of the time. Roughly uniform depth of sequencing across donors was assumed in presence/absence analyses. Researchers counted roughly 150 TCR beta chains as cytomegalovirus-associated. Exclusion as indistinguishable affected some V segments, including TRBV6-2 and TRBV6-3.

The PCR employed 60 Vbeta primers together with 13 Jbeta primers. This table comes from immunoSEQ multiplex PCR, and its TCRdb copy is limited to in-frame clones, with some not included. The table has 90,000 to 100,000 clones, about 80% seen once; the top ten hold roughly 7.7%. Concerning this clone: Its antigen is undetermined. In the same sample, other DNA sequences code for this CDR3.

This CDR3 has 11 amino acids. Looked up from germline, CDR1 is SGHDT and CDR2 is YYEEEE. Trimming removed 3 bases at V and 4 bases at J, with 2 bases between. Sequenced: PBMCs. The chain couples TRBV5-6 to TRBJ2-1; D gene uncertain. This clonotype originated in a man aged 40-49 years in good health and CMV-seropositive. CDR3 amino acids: CASSSYNEQFF. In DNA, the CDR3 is TGTGCCAGCAGCTCATACAATGAGCAGTTCTTC.